A selection of T cell receptor beta chains follows, all from one sample in a study of T cells in Graves' hyperthyroidism and ophthalmopathy. Using its own MiXCR run on the multiplex PCR reads, TCRdb lists one record per CDR3 protein. This table holds under 300,000 distinct CDR3 sequences, more than 10% found once. Sequenced material: blood. The receptors stem from a woman aged 25 to 39 with Graves' hyperthyroidism that later progressed to Graves' ophthalmopathy. Each CDR3 is given with its conserved first and last residue. Fields, in order: V gene, J gene, D gene, clone size, CDR3 protein, CDR3 DNA. D genes are given only for firm matches. Size values are once, few and many counts, or a class for expanded clones, and some rows have none.

TRBV27	TRBJ2-2	-	many	CASSLSPGRWSGELFF	TGTGCCAGCAGTTTATCTCCGGGACGGTGGTCCGGGGAGCTGTTTTTT
TRBV7-2	TRBJ2-3	-	many	CASSSKGQTTDTQYF	TGTGCCAGCAGCTCCAAGGGTCAAACCACAGATACGCAGTATTTT
TRBV27	TRBJ2-1	TRBD2	many	CASSFREGLHEQFF	TGTGCCAGCAGTTTCCGGGAGGGGTTACATGAGCAGTTCTTC
TRBV2	TRBJ2-2	TRBD2	many	CASIGTSGSGGELFF	TGTGCCAGCATCGGGACTAGCGGGAGTGGCGGGGAGCTGTTTTTT
TRBV20-1	TRBJ2-1	-	many	CSARELAFDEQFF	TGCAGTGCTAGAGAACTAGCTTTCGATGAGCAGTTCTTC
TRBV30	TRBJ2-1	-	many	CAWNPLLDNEQFF	TGTGCCTGGAACCCGCTACTCGACAATGAGCAGTTCTTC
TRBV28	TRBJ2-2	TRBD1	many	CASSRTGVNTGELFF	TGTGCCAGCAGTAGGACAGGGGTGAACACCGGGGAGCTGTTTTTT
TRBV6-1	TRBJ2-2	TRBD2	few	CASSEGLAGRELFF	TGTGCCAGCAGCGAGGGACTAGCGGGGAGGGAGCTGTTTTTT
TRBV27	TRBJ2-6	TRBD2	-	CASSLSGRAGANVLTF	TGTGCCAGCAGTTTATCGGGGAGGGCTGGGGCCAACGTCCTGACTTTC
TRBV20-1	TRBJ2-1	-	many	CSPRGRQHYNEQFF	TGCAGCCCAAGGGGTAGACAGCACTACAATGAGCAGTTCTTC
TRBV27	TRBJ2-1	TRBD2	many	CASSSLTLAGPDNEQFF	TGTGCCAGCAGTTCCCTCACCTTAGCGGGTCCCGACAATGAGCAGTTCTTC
TRBV18	TRBJ2-5	-	many	CASSATRETQYF	TGTGCCAGCTCAGCCACCCGAGAGACCCAGTACTTC
TRBV2	TRBJ1-1	-	many	CASRAGVGTEAFF	TGTGCCAGCAGAGCAGGGGTTGGCACTGAAGCTTTCTTT
TRBV7-2	TRBJ2-2	-	once	CASSLLYSPNTGELFF	TGTGCCAGCAGCTTATTATACAGTCCAAACACCGGGGAGCTGTTTTTT
TRBV2	TRBJ1-2	-	few	CASSEGRGGYGYTF	TGTGCCAGCAGTGAGGGGAGGGGAGGCTATGGCTACACCTTC
TRBV12-3/TRBV12-4	TRBJ1-2	-	many	CASSLAGSYGYTF	TGTGCCAGCAGTTTAGCAGGGAGCTATGGCTACACCTTC